This TCR beta chain originates from a study of blood T cell repertoires in COVID-19. This clone is a singleton in its sample. The method was immunoSEQ multiplex PCR; TCRdb's version includes in-frame clones alone and lacks a portion of them. The repertoire holds roughly 97,000 clones, with approximately 89% as singletons. V lost 5 bases and J lost 3; bases outside the gene matches: 7. The CDR3 extends over 16 amino acids. The germline V gene encodes CDR1 SGHTA and CDR2 FQGTGA. The genes are TRBV7-3 and TRBJ2-6, with TRBD2 matching 7 bases. Input material: peripheral blood. This sequence originates from a human donor in a cohort sampled during active COVID-19. The CDR3 sequence is CASSGQTSFGANVLTF. In nucleotides, the CDR3 is TGTGCCAGCAGCGGGCAGACTAGCTTTGGGGCCAACGTCCTGACTTTC. The variable domain in full, completed from reference TRBV7-3 and TRBJ2-6, reads GAGVSQTPSNKVTEKGKYVELRCDPISGHTALYWYRQSLGQGPEFLIYFQGTGAADDSGLPNDRFFAVRPEGSVSTLKIQRTERGDSAVYLCASSGQTSFGANVLTFGAGSRLTVL.